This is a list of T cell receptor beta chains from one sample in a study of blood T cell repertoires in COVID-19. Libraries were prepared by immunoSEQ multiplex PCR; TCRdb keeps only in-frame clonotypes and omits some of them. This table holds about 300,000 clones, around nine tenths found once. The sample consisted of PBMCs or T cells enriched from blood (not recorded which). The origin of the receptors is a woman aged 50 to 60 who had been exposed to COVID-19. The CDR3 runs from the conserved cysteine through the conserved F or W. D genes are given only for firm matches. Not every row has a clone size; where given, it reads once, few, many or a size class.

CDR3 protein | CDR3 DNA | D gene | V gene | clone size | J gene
CASSPGTDWKLFF | TGTGCCAGCAGTCCCGGGACAGATTGGAAACTGTTTTTT | TRBD1 | TRBV12-3/TRBV12-4 | NA | TRBJ1-4
CASSLGGQGTDTQYF | TGTGCCAGCAGTTTAGGGGGACAGGGCACAGATACGCAGTATTTT | TRBD1 | TRBV28 | NA | TRBJ2-3
CASSRVGTSGGTPHYEQYF | TGTGCCAGCAGCCGGGTGGGGACTAGCGGGGGAACCCCTCACTACGAGCAGTACTTC | TRBD2 | TRBV11-3 | NA | TRBJ2-7
CASTSLTGQGHNEQFF | TGTGCCAGCACCTCCCTGACGGGACAGGGCCACAATGAGCAGTTCTTC | TRBD1 | TRBV5-5 | few | TRBJ2-1
CASSPNRAGGIGNTIYF | TGTGCCAGCAGCCCCAACCGGGCAGGGGGTATTGGAAACACCATATATTTT | TRBD1 | TRBV7-8 | NA | TRBJ1-3
CASSSSANYGYTF | TGTGCCAGCAGCTCCTCAGCTAACTATGGCTACACCTTC | NA | TRBV5-6 | once | TRBJ1-2
CAISWDRGSEKLFF | TGTGCCATCAGTTGGGACAGGGGAAGTGAAAAACTGTTTTTT | TRBD1 | TRBV10-3 | NA | TRBJ1-4
CANRPGQGDTEAFF | TGTGCCAACCGACCGGGACAGGGAGATACTGAAGCTTTCTTT | TRBD1 | TRBV10-3 | NA | TRBJ1-1
CASLRVNTEAFF | TGTGCCAGCCTGAGGGTGAACACTGAAGCTTTCTTT | NA | TRBV2 | NA | TRBJ1-1
CASSDSRGPYGYTF | TGTGCCAGCTCAGACAGCAGGGGGCCGTATGGCTACACCTTC | TRBD1 | TRBV18 | NA | TRBJ1-2
CASRPLAGGPNEQFF | TGTGCCAGCAGACCTCTAGCGGGGGGGCCAAATGAGCAGTTCTTC | TRBD2 | TRBV27 | once | TRBJ2-1
CASSLERPGESVRSGNTIYF | TGTGCCAGCAGCTTAGAGAGGCCAGGGGAGAGCGTTAGGTCTGGAAACACCATATATTTT | NA | TRBV7-8 | NA | TRBJ1-3
CASSSGSRQTDTQYF | TGCGCCAGCAGCTCGGGATCGCGCCAAACAGATACGCAGTATTTT | NA | TRBV5-1 | NA | TRBJ2-3
CASSEFTTVYGYTF | TGTGCCAGCAGTGAATTTACGACAGTTTATGGCTACACCTTC | NA | TRBV2 | NA | TRBJ1-2
CASSPPVIHEQYF | TGTGCCAGCAGCCCCCCGGTTATCCACGAGCAGTACTTC | NA | TRBV12-3/TRBV12-4 | NA | TRBJ2-7
CASSSSGNTGDTQYF | TGTGCCAGCAGCTCAAGCGGCAATACGGGGGATACGCAGTATTTT | NA | TRBV9 | NA | TRBJ2-3
CASSVDGTGANTIYF | TGTGCCAGCAGCGTTGACGGGACAGGGGCAAACACCATATATTTT | TRBD1 | TRBV7-2 | once | TRBJ1-3
CARIKTGSFYGYTF | TGCGCCCGCATAAAGACAGGGAGTTTCTATGGCTACACCTTC | TRBD1 | TRBV10-1 | NA | TRBJ1-2
CASSLVWGDQPQHF | TGTGCCAGCAGCTTAGTTTGGGGAGATCAGCCCCAGCATTTT | NA | TRBV7-2 | NA | TRBJ1-5
CATVNRGLFANEKLFF | TGTGCCACCGTTAACAGGGGGCTTTTTGCTAATGAAAAACTGTTTTTT | TRBD1 | TRBV15 | NA | TRBJ1-4
CASLPPGVAGNTIYF | TGTGCCAGCCTCCCACCAGGGGTTGCAGGAAACACCATATATTTT | NA | TRBV28 | NA | TRBJ1-3
CASSGPGTVGSYGYTF | TGTGCCAGCAGCGGTCCCGGGACAGTTGGGAGCTATGGCTACACCTTC | TRBD1 | TRBV7-6 | NA | TRBJ1-2
CAILAGESYEQYF | TGTGCCATACTAGCGGGGGAATCCTACGAGCAGTACTTC | TRBD2 | TRBV2 | NA | TRBJ2-7
CASSPARQGNEQFF | TGCGCCAGCAGCCCTGCCCGACAGGGCAATGAGCAGTTCTTC | TRBD1 | TRBV5-1 | NA | TRBJ2-1
CASSSQGQAAKNIQYF | TGTGCCAGCAGCTCACAGGGCCAAGCGGCCAAAAACATTCAGTACTTC | NA | TRBV5-4 | NA | TRBJ2-4
CASSPASRQGTNEKLFF | TGTGCCAGCAGTCCCGCCTCCAGACAGGGAACTAATGAAAAACTGTTTTTT | TRBD1 | TRBV27 | NA | TRBJ1-4
CASSLILASDTQYF | TGTGCCAGCAGCTTAATTTTAGCGTCAGATACGCAGTATTTT | NA | TRBV11-2 | NA | TRBJ2-3
CASSSQGDTQYF | TGCGCCAGCAGCTCGCAGGGAGATACGCAGTATTTT | NA | TRBV5-1 | NA | TRBJ2-3
CASSVGPAGGRGTEAFF | TGTGCCAGCAGCGTAGGCCCGGCAGGGGGCCGTGGCACTGAAGCTTTCTTT | TRBD1 | TRBV9 | NA | TRBJ1-1